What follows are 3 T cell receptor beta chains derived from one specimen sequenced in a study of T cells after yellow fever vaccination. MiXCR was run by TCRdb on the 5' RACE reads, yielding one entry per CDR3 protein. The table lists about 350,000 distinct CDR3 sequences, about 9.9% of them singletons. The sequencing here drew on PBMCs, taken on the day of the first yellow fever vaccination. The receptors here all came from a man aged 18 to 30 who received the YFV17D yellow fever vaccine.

As DNA, the CDR3 is TGTGCCACCAGACCTCAAGGGACAGGGGGCTTCAATGAAAAACTGTTTTTT. Residues: CATRPQGTGGFNEKLFF. The V gene is TRBV15, the J gene TRBJ1-4, with 12 positions matching TRBD1. Germline assignment: CDR1 LNHNV and CDR2 YYDKDF (reference sequence). V shed 6 bases and J 5 bases; nucleotides not matched to a gene: 10. This CDR3 spans 17 amino acids.

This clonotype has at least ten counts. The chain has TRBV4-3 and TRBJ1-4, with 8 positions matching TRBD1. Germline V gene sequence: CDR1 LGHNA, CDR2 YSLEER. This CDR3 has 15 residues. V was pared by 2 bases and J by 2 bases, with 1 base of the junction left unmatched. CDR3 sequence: CASSQTGGTNEKLFF. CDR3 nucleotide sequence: TGCGCCAGCAGCCAAACAGGGGGTACTAATGAAAAACTGTTTTTT.

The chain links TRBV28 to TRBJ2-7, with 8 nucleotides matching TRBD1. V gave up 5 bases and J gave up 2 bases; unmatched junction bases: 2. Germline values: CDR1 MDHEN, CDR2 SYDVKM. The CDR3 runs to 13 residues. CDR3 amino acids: CASSADRAYEQYV. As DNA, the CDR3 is TGTGCCAGCAGTGCGGACAGGGCCTACGAGCAGTACGTC.